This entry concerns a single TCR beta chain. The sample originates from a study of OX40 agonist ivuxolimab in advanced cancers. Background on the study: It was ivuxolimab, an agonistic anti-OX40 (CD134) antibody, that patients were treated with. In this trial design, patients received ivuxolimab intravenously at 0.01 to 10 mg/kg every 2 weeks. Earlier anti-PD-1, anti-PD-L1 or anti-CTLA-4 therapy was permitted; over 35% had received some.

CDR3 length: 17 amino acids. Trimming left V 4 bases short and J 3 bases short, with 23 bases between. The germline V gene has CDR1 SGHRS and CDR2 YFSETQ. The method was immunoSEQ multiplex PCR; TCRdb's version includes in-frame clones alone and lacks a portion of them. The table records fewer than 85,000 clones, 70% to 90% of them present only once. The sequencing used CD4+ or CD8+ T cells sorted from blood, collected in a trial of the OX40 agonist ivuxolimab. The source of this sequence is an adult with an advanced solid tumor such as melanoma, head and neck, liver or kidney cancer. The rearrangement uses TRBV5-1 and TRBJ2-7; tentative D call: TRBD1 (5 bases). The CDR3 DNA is TGCGCCAGCAGCGGGTCCCTCTCCACGGCGACAGTCTACGAGCAGTACTTC. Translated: CASSGSLSTATVYEQYF. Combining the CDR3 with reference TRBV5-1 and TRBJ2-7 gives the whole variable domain KAGVTQTPRYLIKTRGQQVTLSCSPISGHRSVSWYQQTPGQGLQFLFEYFSETQRNKGNFPGRFSGRQFSNSRSEMNVSTLELGDSALYLCASSGSLSTATVYEQYFGPGTRLTVT.